The sequence of this T cell receptor (beta chain) was determined in a study of PD-1 blockade in mismatch repair-deficient tumors. The repertoire was sequenced with immunoSEQ multiplex PCR; TCRdb's copy has only in-frame clones and lacks some. The sample lists 45,000 to 55,000 clones, roughly 80% occurring once. This CDR3 comprises 16 residues. Unmatched junction bases numbered 11, after V lost 5 bases and J lost 5 bases. Per germline, CDR1 MRHNA and CDR2 SNTAGT. Specimen: peripheral blood, collected around 19 weeks after starting pembrolizumab. The V call is TRBV6-4, the J call TRBJ2-2; the match to TRBD1 covers 7 bases. This TCR was sampled from an adult with mismatch repair-deficient cancer. This CDR3 is CASSPRRGRQTGELFF. The CDR3 DNA follows: TGTGCCAGCAGTCCGCGAAGGGGGCGCCAAACCGGGGAGCTGTTTTTT.